This T cell receptor beta chain was profiled in a study of long-term antiretroviral therapy in people with HIV. Germline assignment: CDR1 SGHTA and CDR2 FQGTGA. Trimming pared 1 base from V and 4 bases from J, leaving 10 bases between. The CDR3 length is 15 residues. Assay version v3.0 of immunoSEQ was used, and it was run at survey level. Sequencing used immunoSEQ multiplex PCR; TCRdb keeps in-frame clones, though not all of them. The data show fewer than 40,000 clones, roughly 80% seen once. The specimen was unsorted PBMCs, collected 1.9 years after starting antiretroviral therapy. J is TRBJ1-4 and V is TRBV7-3; TRBD1 is a possible D gene (6 bases). This sequence was found in a man younger than 35 with HIV. Written as DNA, the CDR3 is TGTGCCAGCAGCTTAAATCAGGGGATTAATGAAAAACTGTTTTTT. It yields the protein CASSLNQGINEKLFF.